This TCR beta chain derives from a study of blood T cell repertoires in COVID-19. At the level of the study: There were acute and convalescent COVID-19 samples, and they came from the United States, Italy and Spain. From T cells, B-cell-depleted T cells, or PBMCs came the material, which was cDNA or gDNA.

This CDR3 comprises 12 residues. Germline V CDR1 and CDR2: SGHRS, YFSETQ. V lost 0 bases, J lost 9 bases, and 9 bases lay in between. The authors' processing: It was from reference gene primer amplification that nucleated cell counts were estimated. The data were produced by immunoSEQ multiplex PCR, yet TCRdb's version contains in-frame clones alone and is incomplete. The V and J calls and clone size are taken from that table; D and trimming were inferred from the DNA. The sample shows about 270,000 clones, about 80% of them seen only once. Sequencing was done on a sample of peripheral blood. The chain joins TRBV5-1 to TRBJ1-2; D is uncertain. The receptor was isolated from a human donor in a cohort sampled during active COVID-19. CDR3 coding DNA: TGCGCCAGCAGCTTGGGGCCGGGGAGCTACACCTTC. Protein sequence: CASSLGPGSYTF.